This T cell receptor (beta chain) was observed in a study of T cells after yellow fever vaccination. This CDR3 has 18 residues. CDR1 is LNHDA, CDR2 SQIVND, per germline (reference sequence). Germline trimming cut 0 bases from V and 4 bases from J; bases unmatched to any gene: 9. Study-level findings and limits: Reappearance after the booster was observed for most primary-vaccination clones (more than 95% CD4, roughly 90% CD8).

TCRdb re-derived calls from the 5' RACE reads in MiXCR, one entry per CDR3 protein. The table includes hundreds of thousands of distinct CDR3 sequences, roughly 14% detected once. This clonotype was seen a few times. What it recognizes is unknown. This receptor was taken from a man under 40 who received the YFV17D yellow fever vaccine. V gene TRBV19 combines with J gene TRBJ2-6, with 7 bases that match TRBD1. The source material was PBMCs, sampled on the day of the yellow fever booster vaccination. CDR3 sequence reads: CASSIDRPGGSGANVLTF. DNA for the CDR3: TGTGCCAGTAGTATAGATCGGCCAGGGGGTTCGGGGGCCAACGTCCTGACTTTC. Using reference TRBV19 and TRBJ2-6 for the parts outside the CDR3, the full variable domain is DGGITQSPKYLFRKEGQNVTLSCEQNLNHDAMYWYRQDPGQGLRLIYYSQIVNDFQKGDIAEGYSVSREKKESFPLTVTSAQKNPTAFYLCASSIDRPGGSGANVLTFGAGSRLTVL.